Presented here are 16 T cell receptor beta chains from one specimen sequenced in a study of siplizumab effects on memory and regulatory T cells. Sequenced by immunoSEQ multiplex PCR; TCRdb stores in-frame clones only, minus some. In the table there are around 110,000 clones, about 95% of which are singletons. The sample taken for sequencing was non-Treg CD4+ T cells sorted from blood. The receptors derive from a human donor in good health.

This chain's CDR3 is CASSLTRTSYNEQFF. DNA for the CDR3: TGTGCCAGCAGTCTAACTCGAACCTCCTACAATGAGCAGTTCTTC. V is TRBV6-6 and J is TRBJ2-1, with D uncertain. Trimming took off 5 bases at V and 0 bases at J, with 11 bases between the two ends. Germline lookup yields CDR1 MNHNY and CDR2 SVGAGI (reference sequence). The length of the CDR3 is 15 residues.

The chain employs TRBV7-9 and TRBJ2-7; D ambiguous. The length of the CDR3 is 14 residues. V lost 5 bases and J 7 bases, leaving 18 bases between the germline ends. Per germline, CDR1 SEHNR and CDR2 FQNEAQ (reference sequence). Written as DNA, the CDR3 is TGTGCCAGCAGCCTCGCGTCGACCGACGGGGAGCAGTACTTC. Its translation is CASSLASTDGEQYF.

This rearrangement joins TRBV11-2 to TRBJ2-2, with D perhaps matching TRBD2 (6 bases). Between the trimmed V and J ends, which lost 0 bases and 12 bases, there was a span of 11 bases. Germline V CDR1 and CDR2: SGHAT, FQNNGV. This CDR3 is built from 13 residues. CDR3 region: CASSLDTGSKLFF. The CDR3 bases are TGTGCCAGCAGCTTAGATACCGGGAGTAAGCTGTTTTTT.

The chain employs TRBV4-1 and TRBJ2-7; 9 bases are shared with TRBD2. Unmatched junction bases numbered 9, after V lost 5 bases and J lost 4 bases. Germline V CDR1 and CDR2: MGHRA, YSYEKL. CDR3 length equals 15 residues. The CDR3 DNA sequence: TGCGCCAGCAGCAAAAGGGGCGGGGGGGGATACGAGCAGTACTTC. Translation: CASSKRGGGGYEQYF.

This chain connects TRBV11-3 to TRBJ2-7; D call uncertain. Trimming pared 0 bases from V and 6 bases from J, leaving 6 bases between. Germline V gene sequence: CDR1 SGHNT, CDR2 YENEEA. This CDR3 is built from 12 residues. The CDR3 sequence: CASSLEGSEQYF. CDR3 nucleotides: TGTGCCAGCAGCTTAGAGGGTTCCGAGCAGTACTTC.

The J gene is TRBJ2-7, the V gene TRBV6-5; 8 nucleotides agree with TRBD2. The V gene's germline CDR1 is MNHEY and CDR2 SVGAGI. This CDR3 spans 13 amino acids. V lost 7 bases to trimming and J lost 7 bases; unmatched junction nucleotides: 9. The CDR3 reads CASKVLAGREQYF. As DNA, the CDR3 is TGTGCCAGCAAGGTGCTAGCGGGCCGGGAGCAGTACTTC.

The gene calls are TRBV5-1 and TRBJ2-1; 11 positions agree with TRBD2. Germline V lookup: CDR1 SGHRS, CDR2 YFSETQ. The CDR3 has 15 amino acids. J was trimmed by 5 bases and V by 4 bases; bases with no gene match: 5. CDR3 DNA: TGCGCCAGCAGCGTAGCGGGAGGGCCGAACAATGAGCAGTTCTTC. It encodes CASSVAGGPNNEQFF.

The chain uses TRBV27 and TRBJ1-5, with D unclear. CDR3 length: 16 amino acids. Germline values: CDR1 MNHEY, CDR2 SMNVEV (reference sequence). Trimming left V 4 bases short and J 1 base short, with 14 bases between. CDR3 coding DNA: TGTGCCAGCAGTTCGGGCTGGGTAGGAAGCAATCAGCCCCAGCATTTT. Its protein product is CASSSGWVGSNQPQHF.

This chain connects TRBV2 to TRBJ2-3; D gene uncertain. This CDR3 is built from 14 residues. Looked up from germline, CDR1 is SNHLY and CDR2 is FYNNEI. The V gene lost 7 bases and the J gene lost 0 bases, with 11 bases spanning the gap. The CDR3 DNA reads as TGTGCCAGCACGATGGCTACTAGCACAGATACGCAGTATTTT. Protein: CASTMATSTDTQYF. Full variable domain (outside the CDR3, taken from reference TRBV2 and TRBJ2-3): EPEVTQTPSHQVTQMGQEVILRCVPISNHLYFYWYRQILGQKVEFLVSFYNNEISEKSEIFDDQFSVERPDGSNFTLKIRSTKLEDSAMYFCASTMATSTDTQYFGPGTRLTVL.

The V gene is TRBV7-6, the J gene TRBJ2-3, with D possibly TRBD2 on 5 matching bases. Germline CDR1 SGHVS, CDR2 FNYEAQ. Deletions cut 6 bases from V and 0 bases from J, with 13 bases between. This CDR3 spans 15 amino acids. DNA for the CDR3: TGTGCCAGCAGTTCCCTCGCTAGCAGCACAGATACGCAGTATTTT. This encodes CASSSLASSTDTQYF.

This chain links TRBV11-2 with TRBJ1-3; D remains ambiguous. V was clipped by 3 bases and J by 0 bases, with 9 bases between them. The CDR3 length is 15 residues. Germline V gene data show CDR1 as SGHAT and CDR2 as FQNNGV. This CDR3 reads CASSFDWGSGNTIYF. In nucleotides, the CDR3 is TGTGCCAGCAGCTTCGATTGGGGCTCTGGAAACACCATATATTTT.

The rearrangement uses TRBV7-8 and TRBJ2-3, with D possibly being TRBD1 (6 bases). CDR3 size: 15 residues. Germline assignment: CDR1 SGHVS and CDR2 FQNEAQ. Trimming stripped 5 bases from V and 3 bases from J, with 15 bases between. The CDR3 protein is CASSTWDKKTDTQYF. In DNA, the CDR3 is TGTGCCAGCAGCACCTGGGACAAAAAAACAGATACGCAGTATTTT.

The rearrangement uses TRBV29-1 and TRBJ2-5; TRBD2 is a possible D gene (7 bases). The length of the CDR3 is 14 residues. V lost 4 bases, J lost 5 bases, and 17 bases lay in between. Germline loops: CDR1 SQVTM, CDR2 ANQGSEA. The CDR3 region is CSVVGGQNWETQYF. In nucleotides, the CDR3 is TGCAGCGTTGTCGGGGGGCAGAACTGGGAGACCCAGTACTTC.

The rearrangement joins TRBV5-1 to TRBJ2-3; D not certain. Germline-derived CDR1 and CDR2 are SGHRS and YFSETQ. V was pared by 0 bases and J by 6 bases, with 14 bases between. The CDR3 covers 15 residues. The CDR3 here is CASSLEFPASDTQYF. Written as DNA, the CDR3 is TGCGCCAGCAGCTTGGAATTTCCGGCGTCGGATACGCAGTATTTT.

The table lists this clone with a count of one. This chain connects TRBV19 to TRBJ2-7; the D gene could be TRBD1 or TRBD2 (6 bases each). The CDR3 extends over 15 amino acids. From germline, CDR1 is LNHDA and CDR2 SQIVND (reference sequence). Trimming took off 4 bases at V and 3 bases at J, with 16 bases between the two ends. CDR3 loop: CASSTPGADDYEQYF. DNA for the CDR3: TGTGCCAGTAGTACACCGGGGGCCGACGACTACGAGCAGTACTTC.

The chain uses TRBV2 and TRBJ1-6; TRBD1 matches 10 bases. The germline V gene has CDR1 SNHLY and CDR2 FYNNEI. With 3 bases clipped from V and 5 bases from J, the junction kept 1 base outside the gene matches. This CDR3 contains 15 residues. The chain's CDR3 is CASSEGTGDNSPLHF. The CDR3 DNA reads as TGTGCCAGCAGTGAGGGGACAGGGGATAATTCACCCCTCCACTTT.